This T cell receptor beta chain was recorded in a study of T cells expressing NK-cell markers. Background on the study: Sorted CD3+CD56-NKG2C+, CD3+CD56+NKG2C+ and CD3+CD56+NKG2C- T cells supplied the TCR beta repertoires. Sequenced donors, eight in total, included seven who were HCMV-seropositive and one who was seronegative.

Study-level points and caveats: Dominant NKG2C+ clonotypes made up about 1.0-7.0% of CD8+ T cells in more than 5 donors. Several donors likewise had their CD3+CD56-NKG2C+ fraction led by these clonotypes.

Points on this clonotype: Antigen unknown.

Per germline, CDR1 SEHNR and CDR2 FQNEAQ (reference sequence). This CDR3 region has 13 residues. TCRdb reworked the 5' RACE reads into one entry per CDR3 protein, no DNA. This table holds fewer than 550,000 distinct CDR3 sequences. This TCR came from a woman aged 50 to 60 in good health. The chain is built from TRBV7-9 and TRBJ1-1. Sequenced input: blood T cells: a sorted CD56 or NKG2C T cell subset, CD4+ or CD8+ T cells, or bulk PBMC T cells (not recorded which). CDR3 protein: CASSRSGFTEAFF.